Only one count was recorded for the clone carrying this T cell receptor beta chain. Its antigen is not identified. The V gene lost 0 bases and the J gene lost 6 bases, with 16 bases spanning the gap. Germline-derived CDR1 and CDR2 are SGHRS and YFSETQ. The CDR3 extends over 16 amino acids. For each sample, template was approximately 0.55 ug of bulk tumor genomic DNA. In surgery, several biopsies were collected from each primary tumor at widely spaced sites. Patients went through curative surgery, and their non-small cell lung cancer was untreated and newly diagnosed. Newly diagnosed non-small cell lung cancer patients undergoing curative-intent surgery served as donors. Multiplex PCR amplified TCR beta CDR3 with 32 V and 13 J primers. TCRdb reprocessed the multiplex PCR reads with MiXCR, giving one entry per CDR3 protein. The data show 2,500 to 3,000 distinct CDR3 sequences, over 20% seen once. The source of the sample is a study of immune heterogeneity within non-small cell lung tumors. Study-level results: Identical dominant CDR3 beta clonotypes were found repeatedly across the tumor sites of a single patient, and these appeared alongside high-frequency clones that were unique to particular tumor locations. Different patients shared few of their high-frequency T-cell receptor beta clonotypes.

The clonotype originates from a man aged 45-60 years with non-small cell lung cancer. Source material: lung tumor tissue. V is TRBV5-1 and J is TRBJ2-1; D possibly corresponds to TRBD2 (6 bases). CDR3 nucleotide sequence: TGCGCCAGCAGCTTGGAACAAACGACTAGGTCCAATGAGCAGTTCTTC. As protein: CASSLEQTTRSNEQFF. Combining the CDR3 with reference TRBV5-1 and TRBJ2-1 gives the whole variable domain KAGVTQTPRYLIKTRGQQVTLSCSPISGHRSVSWYQQTPGQGLQFLFEYFSETQRNKGNFPGRFSGRQFSNSRSEMNVSTLELGDSALYLCASSLEQTTRSNEQFFGPGTRLTVL.